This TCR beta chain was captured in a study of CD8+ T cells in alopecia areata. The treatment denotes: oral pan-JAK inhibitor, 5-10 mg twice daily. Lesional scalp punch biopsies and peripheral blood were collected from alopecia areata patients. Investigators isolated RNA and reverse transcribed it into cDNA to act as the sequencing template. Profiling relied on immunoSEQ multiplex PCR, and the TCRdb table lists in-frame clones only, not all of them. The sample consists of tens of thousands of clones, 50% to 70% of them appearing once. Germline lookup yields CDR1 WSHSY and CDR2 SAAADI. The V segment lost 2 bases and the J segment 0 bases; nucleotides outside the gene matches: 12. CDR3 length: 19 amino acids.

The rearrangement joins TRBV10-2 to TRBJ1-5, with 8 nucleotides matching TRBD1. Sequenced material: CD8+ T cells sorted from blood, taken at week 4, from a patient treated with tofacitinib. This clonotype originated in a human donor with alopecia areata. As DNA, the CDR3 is TGCGCCAGCAGTGAGCTTACTGACCCGACAGGGGATAGCAATCAGCCCCAGCATTTT. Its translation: CASSELTDPTGDSNQPQHF.